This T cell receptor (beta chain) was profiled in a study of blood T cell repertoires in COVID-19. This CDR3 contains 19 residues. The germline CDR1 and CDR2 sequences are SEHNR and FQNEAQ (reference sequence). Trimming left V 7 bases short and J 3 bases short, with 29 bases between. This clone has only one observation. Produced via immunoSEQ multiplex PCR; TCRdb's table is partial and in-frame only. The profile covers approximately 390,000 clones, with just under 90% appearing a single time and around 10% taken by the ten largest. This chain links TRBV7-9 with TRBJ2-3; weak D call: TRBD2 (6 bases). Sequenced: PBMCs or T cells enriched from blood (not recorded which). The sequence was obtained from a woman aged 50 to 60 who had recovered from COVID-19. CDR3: CASNAYIPAGLWGTDTQYF. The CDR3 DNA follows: TGTGCCAGCAACGCCTATATACCAGCGGGCCTGTGGGGAACAGATACGCAGTATTTT.